This TCR beta chain was documented in a study of Graves' ophthalmopathy and Graves' hyperthyroidism. At the level of the study: Peripheral blood (taken before any treatment) was collected at initial diagnosis. Study conclusions and caveats: Blood was where most expanded thyroid clonotypes above 0.001 frequency also turned up.

CDR1 is LNHDA and CDR2 is SQIVND in the germline V gene (reference sequence). The CDR3 extends over 13 amino acids. In the case of this clonotype: Its antigen remains unidentified. This could be a read error, since a much larger clone is one nucleotide away.

RNA transcripts yielded amplified TCR beta CDR3 regions. HTBI primers served in a first-round RT-PCR, which a second-round multiplex PCR followed. MiXCR was run by TCRdb on the multiplex PCR reads, yielding one entry per CDR3 protein. The data contain about 390,000 distinct CDR3 sequences, approximately 15% of them singletons. V is TRBV19 and J is TRBJ1-1; tentative D call: TRBD1 (5 bases). This TCR was recovered from a woman between 18 and 29 years old with stable Graves' hyperthyroidism. Specimen: peripheral blood. CDR3 in DNA: TGTGCCAGTGGAAATAGGAGGGGAACTGAAGCTTGCTTT. Protein product: CASGNRRGTEACF.